This T cell receptor (beta chain) was sequenced for a study of graft-versus-host responses after intestinal transplantation. Study information: Each recipient received a multivisceral, liver-intestinal, or isolated intestinal graft. Recipients uniformly received anti-thymocyte globulin induction, followed by tacrolimus and steroids for roughly 3 years.

Worth noting for this clone: Its antigen is currently unknown.

Study-level results: Investigators detected GvH clones in recipient marrow, with some emerging earlier in ileum or blood. Allografts of patients with graft-donor T cell macrochimerism showed high graft-versus-host to host-versus-graft clone ratios.

Repertoires were generated with immunoSEQ multiplex PCR, while TCRdb's copy carries only in-frame clones and drops some. In the table there are under 100,000 clones, around 90% of which are singletons. CDR3 length: 15 residues. Germline V CDR1 and CDR2: SGDLS, YYNGEE. V was cut by 0 bases and J by 0 bases, with 8 bases left in between. The chain couples TRBV9 to TRBJ2-3; no definite D call. Specimen: PBMCs, collected around 450 days after intestinal transplant. The clonotype originates from a human patient who received an intestinal transplant, so some T cells may come from the graft donor. The DNA of the CDR3 is TGTGCCAGCAGCGTAGGAGTAGCTAGCACAGATACGCAGTATTTT. Its protein is CASSVGVASTDTQYF.